A single sample gave rise to the 26 T cell receptor beta chains below, sequenced in a study of shared clonotypes between healthy human individuals. Assay used: immunoSEQ multiplex PCR; TCRdb lists only in-frame clones, some missing. The top ten hold roughly 0.36% of the sample, which has 1,500,000 or so clones, about 98.5% seen once. The specimen sequenced was naive CD4+ T cells sorted from blood. Described subset: CD45RA+ positively selected. The receptors were sampled from a man aged 25-40 years in good health.

This clone is a singleton in its sample. V gene TRBV9 combines with J gene TRBJ1-3, with D perhaps TRBD1 (5 bases). Germline lookup yields CDR1 SGDLS and CDR2 YYNGEE. Trimming took 4 bases from V and 3 from J, leaving 17 bases between them. This CDR3 is 16 amino acids long. CDR3 amino acids: CASSPEGREYGNTIYF. The CDR3 nucleotides are TGTGCCAGCAGCCCGGAGGGCAGGGAATATGGAAACACCATATATTTT.

This clone occurred once. The chain combines TRBV7-7 with TRBJ2-5, with 10 bases that match TRBD2. This CDR3 spans 15 amino acids. Germline-derived CDR1 and CDR2 are SSHAT and FNYEAQ (reference sequence). J lost 5 bases, V lost 4 bases, and 7 bases had no gene match. DNA of the CDR3: TGTGCCAGCAGCTCCGAGCGGGAGGGGGGGGAGACCCAGTACTTC. Translated: CASSSEREGGETQYF. Complete variable domain (other parts from reference TRBV7-7 and TRBJ2-5): GAGVSQSPRYKVTKRGQDVTLRCDPISSHATLYWYQQALGQGPEFLTYFNYEAQPDKSGLPSDRFSAERPEGSISTLTIQRTEQRDSAMYRCASSSEREGGETQYFGPGTRLLVL.

The genes are TRBV27 and TRBJ2-7; 7 nucleotides line up with TRBD2. Trimming took 0 bases from V and 6 from J; bases not matched to a gene: 8. CDR3 size: 15 residues. Germline V CDR1 and CDR2: MNHEY, SMNVEV (reference sequence). CDR3 DNA sequence: TGTGCCAGCAGTTTATCCCTCCCTGCGGGGGTCGAGCAGTACTTC. Protein: CASSLSLPAGVEQYF.

V gene TRBV6-5 combines with J gene TRBJ2-3; D remains ambiguous. CDR1 is MNHEY and CDR2 is SVGAGI in the germline V gene. Trimming took 6 bases from V and 2 from J, leaving 15 bases between them. The CDR3 loop spans 15 amino acids. CDR3 residues: CASSRAMPPTDTQYF. Here the CDR3 DNA reads TGTGCCAGCAGCCGGGCCATGCCCCCCACAGATACGCAGTATTTT.

The V call is TRBV7-9, the J call TRBJ2-2; no definite D call. CDR1 and CDR2 (germline): SEHNR, FQNEAQ (reference sequence). V lost 1 base to trimming and J lost 4 bases, with 7 bases between them. This CDR3 is built from 14 residues. DNA of the CDR3: TGTGCCAGCAGCTTAGATTTAGGCACCGGGGAGCTGTTTTTT. Translation gives CASSLDLGTGELFF.

The chain is built from TRBV19 and TRBJ2-7, with D maybe TRBD2 (6 bases). The CDR3 is 15 amino acids. The germline V gene has CDR1 LNHDA and CDR2 SQIVND (reference sequence). V lost 9 bases and J 4 bases, leaving 22 bases between the germline ends. As DNA, the CDR3 is TGTGCCAGCCAAAACGTCAGGGAGGCCTCGTACGAGCAGTACTTC. This translates into CASQNVREASYEQYF.

V and J are TRBV29-1 and TRBJ2-5; D gene ambiguous. The CDR3 sequence is 8 residues long. Trimming took 8 bases from V and 9 from J, leaving 7 bases between them. Germline V gene lookup returns CDR1 SQVTM and CDR2 ANQGSEA. CDR3 amino acids: CSTGSQYF. As DNA, the CDR3 is TGCAGCACTGGATCCCAGTACTTC.

The CDR3 nucleotides read TGTGCCAGCAGAGCCCACAATGAGCAGTTCTTC. It translates to CASRAHNEQFF. The chain links TRBV6-1 to TRBJ2-1; D is uncertain. Trimming stripped 6 bases from V and 5 bases from J, with 5 bases between. Germline V CDR1 and CDR2: MNHNS, SASEGT. The CDR3 runs to 11 residues.

The V and J genes are TRBV6-4 and TRBJ2-1; 11 bases are a match to TRBD2. CDR3 size: 14 residues. The ends lost 5 bases at V and 6 bases at J; junction bases unmatched: 3. The germline CDR1 and CDR2 sequences are MRHNA and SNTAGT. This CDR3 is CASSLAGGINEQFF. The CDR3 DNA sequence: TGTGCCAGCAGTTTAGCGGGAGGGATCAATGAGCAGTTCTTC.

In nucleotides, the CDR3 is TGTGCCAGCAGCGTCCGGGACAGGTCTAATGAAAAACTGTTTTTT. This sequence encodes CASSVRDRSNEKLFF. The J gene is TRBJ1-4, the V gene TRBV9, with 8 bases that match TRBD1. The CDR3 extends over 15 amino acids. CDR1 is SGDLS, CDR2 YYNGEE, per germline. V shed 2 bases, J shed 3 bases, and the junction held 3 bases outside the gene matches. Based on the CDR3 plus reference TRBV9 and TRBJ1-4, the full variable domain is DSGVTQTPKHLITATGQRVTLRCSPRSGDLSVYWYQQSLDQGLQFLIQYYNGEERAKGNILERFSAQQFPDLHSELNLSSLELGDSALYFCASSVRDRSNEKLFFGSGTQLSVL.

The CDR3 sequence: CASRLAGVWFF. The CDR3 DNA sequence: TGTGCCAGCAGACTAGCGGGAGTTTGGTTCTTC. This sequence joins TRBV11-2 and TRBJ2-1; 11 nucleotides line up with TRBD2. With V trimmed by 6 bases and J by 15 bases, 4 bases remained unmatched. Germline assignment: CDR1 SGHAT and CDR2 FQNNGV. The CDR3 is made up of 11 amino acids.

The V gene is TRBV7-6, the J gene TRBJ2-7, with a tentative D call TRBD2 (6 bases). The length of the CDR3 is 15 residues. V dropped 5 bases and J dropped 2 bases, with 16 bases sitting between them. The germline gives CDR1 SGHVS, CDR2 FNYEAQ. This chain's CDR3 is CASSAGWGDPYEQYF. For the CDR3, the DNA is TGTGCCAGCAGCGCGGGGTGGGGGGACCCCTACGAGCAGTACTTC. The full variable domain, rest sourced from reference TRBV7-6 and TRBJ2-7, is GAGVSQSPRYKVTKRGQDVALRCDPISGHVSLYWYRQALGQGPEFLTYFNYEAQQDKSGLPNDRFSAERPEGSISTLTIQRTEQRDSAMYRCASSAGWGDPYEQYFGPGTRLTVT.

The rearrangement links TRBV10-2 to TRBJ2-3; D is uncertain. The CDR3 extends over 12 amino acids. Germline values: CDR1 WSHSY, CDR2 SAAADI. The V end lost 6 bases, the J end lost 4 bases, and 8 bases lay between the germline ends. The CDR3 loop is CASRRMADTQYF. Here the CDR3 DNA reads TGCGCCAGCAGGAGGATGGCAGATACGCAGTATTTT.

The rearrangement joins TRBV5-1 to TRBJ1-1; 10 positions match TRBD1. V lost 1 base, J lost 5 bases, and 8 bases stayed unmatched. The CDR3 extends over 16 amino acids. The germline V gene encodes CDR1 SGHRS and CDR2 YFSETQ. The CDR3 spells CASSLPPGQGTTEAFF. Here the CDR3 DNA reads TGCGCCAGCAGCTTGCCCCCGGGACAGGGGACAACTGAAGCTTTCTTT.

V and J are TRBV28 and TRBJ1-2, with D unclear. CDR3 length: 12 amino acids. V was cut by 7 bases and J by 4 bases, with 10 bases left in between. Germline CDR1 reads MDHEN; CDR2 reads SYDVKM. The CDR3 protein is CASNGVPYGYTF. CDR3 nucleotides: TGTGCCAGCAATGGGGTTCCCTATGGCTACACCTTC.

Remarks on this clone: Other DNA sequences of this sample code for an identical CDR3. The chain joins TRBV9 to TRBJ1-1; D is unclear. The V end was cut by 2 bases, the J end by 0 bases, with 5 bases between. The CDR3 is 13 amino acids. Germline CDR1 is SGDLS and CDR2 is YYNGEE. The CDR3 sequence: CASSVELNTEAFF. CDR3 DNA sequence: TGTGCCAGCAGCGTCGAACTGAACACTGAAGCTTTCTTT.

J is TRBJ2-5 and V is TRBV5-1; TRBD1 agrees at 10 bases. The germline gives CDR1 SGHRS, CDR2 YFSETQ. The junction had 6 bases not matched to a gene; V was cut back by 5 bases and J by 5 bases. This CDR3 contains 14 residues. CDR3 sequence: CASRRDRGRETQYF. The CDR3 DNA sequence: TGCGCCAGCAGACGCGACAGGGGGCGCGAGACCCAGTACTTC.

This clone was seen once. The chain recombines TRBV7-2 with TRBJ2-7, with 13 bases identical to TRBD2. The CDR3 is made up of 16 amino acids. CDR1 SGHTA and CDR2 FQGNSA come from the germline V gene. The V segment lost 6 bases and the J segment 5 bases; nucleotides outside the gene matches: 10. CDR3 DNA: TGTGCCAGCAGTCGTTCCCGGACTAGCGGGAGTGACGAGCAGTACTTC. As protein: CASSRSRTSGSDEQYF.

V and J are TRBV2 and TRBJ2-3, with D tentatively TRBD2 (6 bases). Germline V CDR1 and CDR2: SNHLY, FYNNEI. The CDR3 consists of 14 residues. With 6 bases removed from V and 3 bases from J, the gap between germline ends came to 13 bases. CDR3 nucleotide sequence: TGTGCCAGCAGGAGGGAGGAGGGAACAGATACGCAGTATTTT. This codes for CASRREEGTDTQYF.

The gene calls are TRBV5-1 and TRBJ1-1; 7 bases are shared with TRBD1. Germline V gene lookup returns CDR1 SGHRS and CDR2 YFSETQ. CDR3 length: 15 amino acids. The V gene end was trimmed by 2 bases and the J gene end by 0 bases; junction bases not matched to a gene: 4. The CDR3 here is CASSFQDRMNTEAFF. The CDR3 nucleotides are TGCGCCAGCAGCTTCCAGGACAGGATGAACACTGAAGCTTTCTTT.

The rearrangement links TRBV29-1 to TRBJ2-7, with 7 bases matching TRBD1. The V and J ends lost 6 bases and 5 bases, in that order; junction bases with no gene match: 7. Germline V gene sequence: CDR1 SQVTM, CDR2 ANQGSEA. CDR3 length equals 12 residues. The CDR3 coding sequence is TGCAGCGTCGTACAGGGGCTAAACGAGCAGTACTTC. Translated: CSVVQGLNEQYF.

The chain recombines TRBV11-2 with TRBJ2-1; 9 bases fit TRBD2. The CDR3 length is 19 residues. J was trimmed by 8 bases and V by 5 bases; bases with no gene match: 22. CDR1 is SGHAT, CDR2 FQNNGV, per germline. The CDR3 region is CASSPRVLAGGPIKHEQFF. CDR3 nucleotide sequence: TGTGCCAGCAGCCCCAGGGTTCTCGCGGGAGGGCCTATCAAGCATGAGCAGTTCTTC.

The chain employs TRBV25-1 and TRBJ2-7; D is unclear. The CDR3 extends over 11 amino acids. V was cut by 8 bases and J by 4 bases, with 9 bases left in between. In germline, CDR1 is MGHDK, CDR2 SYGVNS. The CDR3 loop is CASSIGYEQYF. The CDR3 coding sequence is TGTGCCAGCTCTATCGGGTACGAGCAGTACTTC.

This chain joins TRBV5-1 and TRBJ1-2; D gene ambiguous. CDR3 length equals 15 residues. Germline V gene data show CDR1 as SGHRS and CDR2 as YFSETQ. V lost 0 bases and J 4 bases, leaving 13 bases between the germline ends. CDR3 loop: CASSLAWAEGYGYTF. CDR3 in DNA: TGCGCCAGCAGCTTGGCCTGGGCAGAAGGCTATGGCTACACCTTC.

This clone was counted a single time. This rearrangement joins TRBV10-2 to TRBJ2-2; possible D gene TRBD1, 6 bases. This CDR3 spans 14 amino acids. The V gene's germline CDR1 is WSHSY and CDR2 SAAADI. With 6 bases removed from V and 1 base from J, the gap between germline ends came to 9 bases. CDR3 amino acids: CASRRQENTGELFF. CDR3 nucleotide sequence: TGCGCCAGCAGACGACAGGAGAACACCGGGGAGCTGTTTTTT.

Only one count was recorded for this clone. J is TRBJ2-5 and V is TRBV28; 7 nucleotides match TRBD2. CDR3 length: 17 residues. Germline-derived CDR1 and CDR2 are MDHEN and SYDVKM. J lost 0 bases, V lost 5 bases, and 12 bases had no gene match. CDR3 residues: CASSRPSGTEYQETQYF. The CDR3 DNA follows: TGTGCCAGCAGTAGGCCTAGCGGAACCGAATACCAAGAGACCCAGTACTTC.